Below, 8 T cell receptor beta chains from the same sample are listed, as sequenced in a study of blood T cell repertoires in COVID-19. This table comes from immunoSEQ multiplex PCR, and its TCRdb copy is limited to in-frame clones, with some not included. In the table there are under 90,000 clones, about 70% of which are singletons. The material sequenced was peripheral blood. The source is a man aged 50 to 60 with active or convalescent COVID-19.

This clone came up a few times. The rearrangement joins TRBV5-5 to TRBJ2-7; 7 bases match TRBD1. The CDR3 loop spans 15 amino acids. Germline V gives CDR1 SGHKS, CDR2 YYEKEE (reference sequence). V lost 0 bases to trimming and J lost 1 base; unmatched junction nucleotides: 4. CDR3 sequence: CASSLATGPSYEQYF. The DNA of the CDR3 is TGTGCCAGCAGCTTGGCGACAGGGCCATCCTACGAGCAGTACTTC.

V gene TRBV4-3 combines with J gene TRBJ2-1, with TRBD1 matching 12 bases. The CDR3 sequence is 13 residues long. Germline assignment: CDR1 LGHNA and CDR2 YSLEER. With 1 base clipped from V and 15 bases from J, the junction kept 4 bases outside the gene matches. CDR3 sequence: CASSQVGTGGLFF. The CDR3 nucleotides read TGCGCCAGCAGCCAAGTTGGGACAGGGGGCCTGTTCTTC.

This chain uses TRBV10-1 with TRBJ2-3, with 8 bases lining up with TRBD2. This CDR3 is built from 15 residues. Germline CDR1 reads WNHNN; CDR2 reads SYGVQD (reference sequence). V was pared by 6 bases and J by 6 bases, with 11 bases of the junction left unmatched. The CDR3, as DNA: TGCGCCAGCAGGCCCGGGACTAGGGGTAACGATACGCAGTATTTT. It encodes CASRPGTRGNDTQYF.

This clone was seen more than once but under ten times. The V gene is TRBV6-4, the J gene TRBJ2-1, with 10 bases aligning to TRBD2. Trimming at V came to 0 bases and at J to 3 bases, leaving 5 bases not matched to a gene. The CDR3 covers 17 residues. The V gene's germline CDR1 is MRHNA and CDR2 SNTAGT. The CDR3 DNA sequence: TGTGCCAGCAGTGACTCTGGAGCGGGGGGGCTCTACAATGAGCAGTTCTTC. Translated: CASSDSGAGGLYNEQFF.

The rearrangement uses TRBV10-3 and TRBJ1-6, with 7 bases fitting TRBD1. Looked up from germline, CDR1 is ENHRY and CDR2 is SYGVKD. The CDR3 covers 12 residues. V lost 7 bases to trimming and J lost 10 bases; unmatched junction nucleotides: 4. The CDR3 DNA is TGTGCCATCACAGGGGGTGAGTCACCCCTCCACTTT. This gives the protein CAITGGESPLHF.

This sequence joins TRBV5-4 and TRBJ2-5; D is unclear. The CDR3 spans 14 residues. Germline V gene data show CDR1 as SGHNT and CDR2 as YYREEE (reference sequence). Trimming took 1 base from V and 1 from J, leaving 8 bases between them. The CDR3 coding sequence is TGTGCCAGCAGCTTGAAACAGCTCCAAGAGACCCAGTACTTC. This gives the protein CASSLKQLQETQYF.

This chain joins TRBV6-5 and TRBJ2-7; 7 bases match TRBD2. Looked up from germline, CDR1 is MNHEY and CDR2 is SVGAGI. The CDR3 spans 15 residues. V lost 5 bases to trimming and J lost 1 base; unmatched junction nucleotides: 8. The CDR3 DNA is TGTGCCAGCAGTCCACGGGGAGGGGCATCCTACGAGCAGTACTTC. Translating gives CASSPRGGASYEQYF.

The gene calls are TRBV15 and TRBJ1-3, with D uncertain. Trimming took off 0 bases at V and 4 bases at J, with 10 bases between the two ends. Germline CDR1 LNHNV, CDR2 YYDKDF (reference sequence). This CDR3 is built from 15 residues. The CDR3 here is CATSRDHVEGNTIYF. For the CDR3, the DNA is TGTGCCACCAGCAGAGATCACGTGGAGGGAAACACCATATATTTT.